The next 14 T cell receptor beta chains were all read from a single sample in a study of early T cells in non-severe SARS-CoV-2 infection. One entry per CDR3 protein results from TCRdb running MiXCR on the 5' RACE reads. The sample lists about 90,000 distinct CDR3 sequences, more than 10% occurring once. This specimen consisted of whole blood, obtained at baseline. Receptors originate from an adult who was a healthcare worker with PCR-confirmed SARS-CoV-2 infection or an uninfected control (not recorded which).

Only a few counts were recorded for this clonotype. CDR3 DNA sequence: TGTGCCACCAGCAGGTGGGCAGGGGAGACCCAGTACTTC. This sequence encodes CATSRWAGETQYF. The chain has TRBV15 and TRBJ2-5, with a possible D match to TRBD1 (5 bases). CDR1 and CDR2 (germline): LNHNV, YYDKDF (reference sequence). The CDR3 length is 13 residues. Between the trimmed V and J ends, which lost 3 bases and 5 bases, there was a span of 10 bases.

This clonotype occurred many times. The chain couples TRBV7-9 to TRBJ1-5, with 7 bases matching TRBD1. V lost 3 bases, J lost 5 bases, and 13 bases stayed unmatched. This CDR3 comprises 17 residues. The germline V gene encodes CDR1 SEHNR and CDR2 FQNEAQ (reference sequence). Here the CDR3 DNA reads TGTGCCAGCAGCTTTTGGAGGGGGCAAAAGGGGGATCAGCCCCAGCATTTT. Translation gives CASSFWRGQKGDQPQHF.

The sample holds a few counts of this clonotype. The chain has TRBV5-4 and TRBJ2-3; D remains unclear. The V end lost 2 bases, the J end lost 6 bases, and 10 bases lay between the germline ends. CDR1 and CDR2 from the germline V gene are SGHNT and YYREEE (reference sequence). The CDR3 contains 13 residues. The CDR3 DNA sequence: TGTGCCAGCAGCTTTAGGGTGGGGGATACGCAGTATTTT. This encodes CASSFRVGDTQYF.

This rearrangement joins TRBV5-1 to TRBJ2-5; 8 nucleotides line up with TRBD1. J gave up 2 bases and V 4 bases, and 4 bases lay outside the gene matches. The CDR3 has 14 residues. Per germline, CDR1 SGHRS and CDR2 YFSETQ. The CDR3 DNA reads as TGCGCCAGCAGCCTCCGGACAGGGCAAGAGACCCAGTACTTC. This codes for CASSLRTGQETQYF.

The rearrangement joins TRBV7-9 to TRBJ1-5; D is ambiguous. CDR3 size: 13 residues. V was pared by 5 bases and J by 2 bases, with 7 bases between. The V gene's germline CDR1 is SEHNR and CDR2 FQNEAQ (reference sequence). The CDR3 DNA reads TGTGCCAGCAGCCCTCGGGGCAATCAGCCCCAGCATTTT. This encodes CASSPRGNQPQHF.

The sample holds many counts of this clonotype. The J gene is TRBJ2-7, the V gene TRBV29-1, with a tentative D call TRBD1 (5 bases). CDR3 length: 12 residues. Trimming cost V 5 bases and J 2 bases, with 10 bases left between them. CDR1 SQVTM and CDR2 ANQGSEA come from the germline V gene. The chain's CDR3 is CSVRIGAYEQYF. CDR3 nucleotide sequence: TGCAGCGTTCGAATAGGGGCCTACGAGCAGTACTTC.

This clonotype turned up a few times. CDR3: CASSQTATNEKLFF. The CDR3 DNA follows: TGTGCCAGCTCCCAGACCGCAACTAATGAAAAACTGTTTTTT. This chain joins TRBV18 and TRBJ1-4, with D uncertain. Per germline, CDR1 KGHSH and CDR2 LQKENI. Trimming took 6 bases from V and 0 from J, leaving 8 bases between them. CDR3 length: 14 amino acids.

In its sample, this clonotype was seen a few times. The chain joins TRBV28 to TRBJ1-1, with 8 bases matching TRBD1. The CDR3 contains 15 residues. After removal of 5 bases from V and 5 bases from J, the junction contained 10 bases not matched to a gene. The germline CDR1 and CDR2 sequences are MDHEN and SYDVKM. The CDR3 loop is CASSPQGASGTEAFF. In DNA, the CDR3 is TGTGCCAGCAGTCCTCAGGGGGCCTCGGGTACTGAAGCTTTCTTT.

This clonotype occurred a few times. The chain has TRBV20-1 and TRBJ2-7; tentative D call: TRBD2 (5 bases). V lost 3 bases, J lost 8 bases, and 17 bases lay in between. This CDR3 is 13 amino acids long. The germline V gene has CDR1 DFQATT and CDR2 SNEGSKA (reference sequence). The CDR3 sequence: CSASAEASVKQYF. DNA of the CDR3: TGCAGTGCTAGCGCGGAGGCCTCTGTGAAGCAGTACTTC.

At least ten counts were recorded for this clonotype. The rearrangement uses TRBV3-1 and TRBJ1-2; D remains ambiguous. The CDR3 has 11 residues. Trimming left V 3 bases short and J 3 bases short, with 2 bases between. Looked up from germline, CDR1 is LGHDT and CDR2 is YNNKEL (reference sequence). The CDR3 sequence: CASSQYYGYTF. The CDR3 DNA follows: TGTGCCAGCAGCCAGTACTATGGCTACACCTTC.

This clonotype was seen at least ten times. This chain uses TRBV28 with TRBJ2-7; tentatively, D is TRBD1 (7 bases). The CDR3 extends over 16 amino acids. Germline V CDR1 and CDR2: MDHEN, SYDVKM. Trimming shortened V by 2 bases and J by 3 bases, and 17 bases separated the two germline ends. The CDR3 spells CASSLRGPGGFYEQYF. As DNA, the CDR3 is TGTGCCAGCAGTTTAAGGGGGCCCGGGGGATTCTACGAGCAGTACTTC.

CDR3 DNA: TGTGCCAGCAGCTTAGATTTTGGGACAGGTGGCTACACCTTC. Encoded protein: CASSLDFGTGGYTF. V usage is TRBV11-3 and J usage is TRBJ1-2; 8 positions match TRBD1. CDR1 is SGHNT and CDR2 is YENEEA in the germline V gene. The ends lost 0 bases at V and 7 bases at J; junction bases unmatched: 4. This CDR3 is built from 14 residues.

This clonotype was counted between two and nine times. The rearrangement joins TRBV25-1 to TRBJ1-1; D is possibly TRBD1 (5 bases). Germline V gives CDR1 MGHDK, CDR2 SYGVNS. The V end was cut by 7 bases, the J end by 4 bases, with 13 bases between. The CDR3 contains 13 residues. CDR3 coding DNA: TGTGCCAGCACCCACAGGTCTCCCACTGAAGCTTTCTTT. This sequence encodes CASTHRSPTEAFF.

The CDR3 here is CASSLGGAGGENTGELFF. The CDR3 region has the DNA TGTGCCAGCAGCTTAGGGGGCGCCGGGGGAGAGAACACCGGGGAGCTGTTTTTT. V gene TRBV11-2 combines with J gene TRBJ2-2; D may be TRBD2 (6 bases). The germline gives CDR1 SGHAT, CDR2 FQNNGV. This CDR3 comprises 18 residues. V lost 1 base and J 1 base, leaving 16 bases between the germline ends.